These 31 T cell receptor beta chains were all obtained from the same sample, sequenced in a study of blood T cell repertoires in COVID-19. Method: immunoSEQ multiplex PCR; TCRdb's copy keeps in-frame clones and lacks some. The sample carries 55,000 to 75,000 clones, around 80% recorded once. The source material was peripheral blood. These receptors were obtained from a human donor in a cohort sampled during active COVID-19.

The rearrangement joins TRBV11-2 to TRBJ2-2, with TRBD2 matching 10 bases. Per the germline V gene, CDR1 is SGHAT and CDR2 is FQNNGV. The CDR3 consists of 17 residues. V lost 3 bases to trimming and J lost 6 bases; unmatched junction nucleotides: 10. The DNA of the CDR3 is TGTGCCAGCAGCTTTGGCCTAGCGGGAGTATGGGCCGGGGAGCTGTTTTTT. This encodes CASSFGLAGVWAGELFF.

This clone was found once. V usage is TRBV28 and J usage is TRBJ2-3, with 12 bases lining up with TRBD2. This CDR3 spans 18 amino acids. Trimming removed 3 bases from V and 0 bases from J; junction bases left unmatched: 7. Germline V gene data show CDR1 as MDHEN and CDR2 as SYDVKM. CDR3 sequence reads: CASSFPTSGSSSTDTQYF. The DNA for the CDR3 is TGTGCCAGCAGTTTCCCGACTAGCGGGAGTTCAAGCACAGATACGCAGTATTTT.

The sample holds a few counts of this clone. The chain is built from TRBV6-5 and TRBJ2-5; D perhaps matches TRBD2 (6 bases). With 11 bases removed from V and 4 bases from J, the gap between germline ends came to 17 bases. The CDR3 sequence is 13 residues long. Germline-derived CDR1 and CDR2 are MNHEY and SVGAGI. Here the CDR3 DNA reads TGTGCCGCCCGCGCCCTCGGGAGAGAGACCCAGTACTTC. Amino acids: CAARALGRETQYF.

This chain joins TRBV13 and TRBJ2-5; possibly TRBD2 for D (6 bases). The CDR3 loop spans 15 amino acids. Per the germline V gene, CDR1 is PRHDT and CDR2 is FYEKMQ (reference sequence). V shed 4 bases and J shed 4 bases, with 16 bases lying between them. In nucleotides, the CDR3 is TGTGCCAGCAGCTCCAGAATGGAGGGGTCAGAGACCCAGTACTTC. Protein sequence: CASSSRMEGSETQYF.

The chain couples TRBV28 to TRBJ2-1; 7 positions agree with TRBD2. J lost 6 bases, V lost 7 bases, and 18 bases had no gene match. Germline CDR1 is MDHEN and CDR2 is SYDVKM. The length of the CDR3 is 17 residues. CDR3 sequence reads: CASNPMAWTSESNEQFF. CDR3 sequence (DNA): TGTGCCAGCAACCCCATGGCCTGGACTAGTGAGTCCAATGAGCAGTTCTTC.

The J gene is TRBJ2-7, the V gene TRBV7-6; maybe TRBD1 (5 bases). CDR3 length: 12 amino acids. Germline V gene data show CDR1 as SGHVS and CDR2 as FNYEAQ. Between the trimmed V and J ends, which lost 5 bases and 6 bases, there was a span of 11 bases. Here the CDR3 reads CASSQSGFEQYF. DNA of the CDR3: TGTGCCAGCAGCCAGTCAGGGTTCGAGCAGTACTTC. The variable domain in full, completed from reference TRBV7-6 and TRBJ2-7, reads GAGVSQSPRYKVTKRGQDVALRCDPISGHVSLYWYRQALGQGPEFLTYFNYEAQQDKSGLPNDRFSAERPEGSISTLTIQRTEQRDSAMYRCASSQSGFEQYFGPGTRLTVT.

V gene TRBV27 combines with J gene TRBJ2-3, with 14 bases matching TRBD2. The V segment lost 5 bases and the J segment 9 bases; nucleotides outside the gene matches: 10. Germline CDR1 reads MNHEY; CDR2 reads SMNVEV (reference sequence). This CDR3 contains 16 residues. Here the CDR3 reads CASSPGLAGGYRTQYF. The CDR3, as DNA: TGTGCCAGCAGTCCAGGACTAGCGGGAGGTTATCGCACGCAGTATTTT.

The chain carries TRBV5-1 and TRBJ1-1; tentatively, D is TRBD1 (5 bases). Trimming shortened V by 2 bases and J by 8 bases, and 16 bases separated the two germline ends. CDR1 is SGHRS and CDR2 is YFSETQ in the germline V gene. This CDR3 contains 14 residues. The CDR3 is CASSLSGRAGEAFF. The CDR3 DNA is TGCGCCAGCAGCTTATCCGGCAGGGCAGGGGAAGCTTTCTTT. The entire variable domain, with the rest obtained from reference TRBV5-1 and TRBJ1-1, is as follows: KAGVTQTPRYLIKTRGQQVTLSCSPISGHRSVSWYQQTPGQGLQFLFEYFSETQRNKGNFPGRFSGRQFSNSRSEMNVSTLELGDSALYLCASSLSGRAGEAFFGQGTRLTVV.

This clone is a singleton in its sample. The chain couples TRBV4-1 to TRBJ2-5; 7 nucleotides match TRBD1. Germline CDR1 MGHRA, CDR2 YSYEKL. The CDR3 contains 15 residues. Trimming removed 4 bases from V and 4 bases from J; junction bases left unmatched: 9. CDR3 coding DNA: TGCGCCAGCAGCCTAGAGGGGGCAGAGAGAGAGACCCAGTACTTC. Protein: CASSLEGAERETQYF.

For the CDR3, the DNA is TGTGCCTGGAGAAGCGGGAGCTTTAACCATGAGCAGTTCTTC. Translated: CAWRSGSFNHEQFF. The chain combines TRBV30 with TRBJ2-1; 8 nucleotides agree with TRBD2. After removal of 3 bases from V and 8 bases from J, the junction contained 9 bases not matched to a gene. This CDR3 has 14 amino acids. Germline V lookup: CDR1 GTSNPN, CDR2 SVGIG (reference sequence).

This clone was seen only once. V gene TRBV30 combines with J gene TRBJ2-1, with 10 bases aligning to TRBD2. This CDR3 is 18 amino acids long. CDR1 is GTSNPN, CDR2 SVGIG, per germline (reference sequence). The V and J ends lost 6 bases and 2 bases, in that order; junction bases with no gene match: 16. The CDR3 nucleotides are TGTGCCTGCCTAGCGGGGGATTTCCGGGTCTTAACCTACAATGAGCAGTTCTTC. Its protein product is CACLAGDFRVLTYNEQFF. The full variable domain, its missing parts supplied by reference TRBV30 and TRBJ2-1, is SQTIHQWPATLVQPVGSPLSLECTVEGTSNPNLYWYRQAAGRGLQLLFYSVGIGQISSEVPQNLSASRPQDRQFILSSKKLLLSDSGFYLCACLAGDFRVLTYNEQFFGPGTRLTVL.

The V call is TRBV27, the J call TRBJ1-5; D is unclear. Germline V gene sequence: CDR1 MNHEY, CDR2 SMNVEV (reference sequence). V lost 3 bases and J 6 bases, leaving 9 bases between the germline ends. The CDR3 runs to 13 residues. CDR3 in amino acids: CASSFGIGQPQHF. CDR3 DNA: TGTGCCAGCAGTTTCGGGATCGGTCAGCCCCAGCATTTT.

This clone came up a few times. This chain joins TRBV18 and TRBJ2-1; no reliable D call. There are 16 residues in the CDR3. From germline, CDR1 is KGHSH and CDR2 LQKENI. V lost 3 bases, J lost 7 bases, and 19 bases lay in between. CDR3: CASSPPATGLANEQFF. The CDR3 nucleotides read TGTGCCAGCTCACCCCCTGCGACGGGTCTCGCAAATGAGCAGTTCTTC. The full variable domain, rest sourced from reference TRBV18 and TRBJ2-1, is NAGVMQNPRHLVRRRGQEARLRCSPMKGHSHVYWYRQLPEEGLKFMVYLQKENIIDESGMPKERFSAEFPKEGPSILRIQQVVRGDSAAYFCASSPPATGLANEQFFGPGTRLTVL.

The chain links TRBV6-6 to TRBJ2-7, with 8 bases aligning to TRBD1. Germline-derived CDR1 and CDR2 are MNHNY and SVGAGI (reference sequence). V dropped 5 bases and J dropped 4; count of bases not matched to a gene: 10. This CDR3 is built from 15 residues. This CDR3 reads CASSPPGQGFYEQYF. CDR3 nucleotide sequence: TGTGCCAGCAGTCCCCCCGGACAGGGTTTTTACGAGCAGTACTTC.

The chain joins TRBV7-9 to TRBJ2-5; the match to TRBD1 covers 7 bases. The CDR3 length is 15 residues. Germline CDR1 is SEHNR and CDR2 is FQNEAQ (reference sequence). V was pared by 5 bases and J by 2 bases, with 8 bases of the junction left unmatched. Written as DNA, the CDR3 is TGTGCCAGCAGCCCAACGGGACAGTCACAAGAGACCCAGTACTTC. It is translated as CASSPTGQSQETQYF.

The count of this clone is one. V gene TRBV18 combines with J gene TRBJ2-7, with a tentative D call TRBD1 (5 bases). The CDR3 extends over 14 amino acids. Germline loops: CDR1 KGHSH, CDR2 LQKENI. Trimming took off 2 bases at V and 2 bases at J, with 10 bases between the two ends. The DNA for the CDR3 is TGTGCCAGCTCACCAGGCAGGACAACCTACGAGCAGTACTTC. Translation: CASSPGRTTYEQYF.

In this sample, this clone turned up once. This rearrangement joins TRBV4-1 to TRBJ2-7, with 7 bases matching TRBD1. Germline lookup yields CDR1 MGHRA and CDR2 YSYEKL. Trimming cost V 3 bases and J 5 bases; bases outside gene matches: 7. CDR3 length: 14 residues. CDR3 sequence reads: CASSQRQGIDEQYF. CDR3 DNA: TGCGCCAGCAGCCAGAGACAGGGTATCGACGAGCAGTACTTC.

This chain joins TRBV16 and TRBJ2-3; D is unclear. This CDR3 has 15 amino acids. Deletions cut 4 bases from V and 5 bases from J, with 16 bases between. The germline V gene encodes CDR1 KGHSY and CDR2 FQNENV. The CDR3 sequence is CASSPSEPEVDTQYF. The CDR3 DNA reads as TGTGCCAGCAGCCCTTCCGAGCCCGAGGTAGATACGCAGTATTTT.

This clone was detected only a few times. The rearrangement uses TRBV5-4 and TRBJ2-7, with TRBD1 as a possible D gene (6 bases). The CDR3 spans 13 residues. Germline lookup yields CDR1 SGHNT and CDR2 YYREEE (reference sequence). Trimming took off 4 bases at V and 3 bases at J, with 11 bases between the two ends. CDR3 DNA: TGTGCCAGCAGCCTTGGACAGAGCTACGAGCAGTACTTC. Amino acids: CASSLGQSYEQYF.

The rearrangement uses TRBV2 and TRBJ2-2; D is uncertain. The CDR3 runs to 13 residues. CDR1 and CDR2 (germline): SNHLY, FYNNEI. V lost 8 bases, J lost 3 bases, and 10 bases lay in between. CDR3 sequence: CASYGEYTGELFF. The CDR3 nucleotides are TGTGCCAGCTACGGAGAGTACACCGGGGAGCTGTTTTTT.

This clone was counted between two and nine times. The gene calls are TRBV27 and TRBJ2-7; perhaps TRBD1 as D (6 bases). The germline V gene has CDR1 MNHEY and CDR2 SMNVEV (reference sequence). The V and J ends lost 6 bases and 7 bases respectively, with 13 bases between them. CDR3 length equals 12 residues. The CDR3 DNA is TGTGCCAGCAGGGACAGTCGTAGAGAGCAGTACTTC. Protein product: CASRDSRREQYF.

The genes are TRBV28 and TRBJ1-2; 7 positions match TRBD1. The J segment lost 2 bases and the V segment lost 3 bases, leaving 6 bases of the junction unmatched. The CDR3 contains 15 residues. Germline CDR1 and CDR2: MDHEN and SYDVKM. CDR3 amino acids: CASSFIQGTNYGYTF. The CDR3 nucleotides read TGTGCCAGCAGTTTTATACAGGGGACGAACTATGGCTACACCTTC.

The genes are TRBV6-1 and TRBJ1-2, with D uncertain. The CDR3 contains 13 residues. Germline V gene data show CDR1 as MNHNS and CDR2 as SASEGT. The ends were cut back, 3 bases at V and 2 bases at J, with 7 bases in the middle. As DNA, the CDR3 is TGTGCCAGCAGTGATGGGGAGAACTATGGCTACACCTTC. Amino acid sequence: CASSDGENYGYTF.

This clone was detected only once. The rearrangement uses TRBV30 and TRBJ1-5, with D perhaps TRBD1 (5 bases). Trimming shortened V by 0 bases and J by 6 bases, and 9 bases separated the two germline ends. CDR1 GTSNPN and CDR2 SVGIG come from the germline V gene (reference sequence). The CDR3 totals 13 residues. The CDR3 DNA sequence: TGTGCCTGGAGTGTACAGGTGGGTCAGCCCCAGCATTTT. Amino acids: CAWSVQVGQPQHF.

There are a few counts of this clone. The chain is built from TRBV19 and TRBJ2-1; 10 bases agree with TRBD2. Germline V lookup: CDR1 LNHDA, CDR2 SQIVND (reference sequence). The CDR3 totals 15 residues. J gave up 8 bases and V 3 bases, and 7 bases lay outside the gene matches. DNA of the CDR3: TGTGCCAGTAGTATTCTAGCGGGAGTTCGGGATGAGCAGTTCTTC. Translating it yields CASSILAGVRDEQFF.

The genes are TRBV28 and TRBJ2-1; TRBD2 matches 8 bases. V dropped 6 bases and J dropped 8; count of bases not matched to a gene: 36. Germline V gene sequence: CDR1 MDHEN, CDR2 SYDVKM. The CDR3 spans 23 residues. The CDR3 reads CASSTLVSVEDFAGGPVGDEQFF. CDR3 in DNA: TGTGCCAGCAGCACCCTCGTTTCTGTGGAGGACTTTGCGGGAGGCCCGGTCGGGGATGAGCAGTTCTTC.

This chain uses TRBV7-9 with TRBJ2-3; a weak D match, TRBD2 (5 bases). The CDR3 extends over 15 amino acids. V lost 3 bases and J lost 5, with 15 bases in between. Per the germline V gene, CDR1 is SEHNR and CDR2 is FQNEAQ (reference sequence). CDR3 sequence (DNA): TGTGCCAGCAGCTTTATCCAGCAAGAGGGAGATACGCAGTATTTT. Residues: CASSFIQQEGDTQYF.

V is TRBV27 and J is TRBJ1-5; weak D call: TRBD1 (6 bases). The CDR3 is made up of 15 amino acids. V was shortened by 0 bases and J by 5 bases, with 11 bases between the two germline ends. The germline V gene has CDR1 MNHEY and CDR2 SMNVEV (reference sequence). The CDR3 DNA sequence: TGTGCCAGCAGTTTATCGAGGGGGGGCGATCAGCCCCAGCATTTT. Its translation is CASSLSRGGDQPQHF.

The chain uses TRBV18 and TRBJ2-4; TRBD1 is a possible D gene (7 bases). The CDR3 is 16 residues long. Germline-derived CDR1 and CDR2 are KGHSH and LQKENI. V shed 0 bases and J shed 6 bases, with 15 bases lying between them. The CDR3 nucleotides are TGTGCCAGCTCACCACCGGGGGCGGGACAGCGAAACATTCAGTACTTC. This codes for CASSPPGAGQRNIQYF.

CDR3 amino acids: CASRTSPADSYNEQFF. CDR3 in DNA: TGTGCCAGCAGGACCTCTCCAGCGGACTCCTACAATGAGCAGTTCTTC. The chain carries TRBV2 and TRBJ2-1; possible D gene TRBD2, 5 bases. Trimming shortened V by 6 bases and J by 0 bases, and 15 bases separated the two germline ends. Germline V lookup: CDR1 SNHLY, CDR2 FYNNEI. This CDR3 contains 16 residues.

The rearrangement uses TRBV27 and TRBJ1-5; possible D gene TRBD1, 6 bases. Looked up from germline, CDR1 is MNHEY and CDR2 is SMNVEV (reference sequence). The CDR3 contains 14 residues. V lost 8 bases and J 0 bases, leaving 11 bases between the germline ends. The CDR3 coding sequence is TGTGCCAGCGGACAGCCTAGTAGCAATCAGCCCCAGCATTTT. It translates to CASGQPSSNQPQHF.